Each of the 27 T cell receptor beta chains below was sequenced from the same sample in a study of OX40 agonist ivuxolimab in advanced cancers. Library preparation was by the immunoSEQ multiplex PCR assay. The clones in this table, taken by TCRdb from immuneACCESS, are in-frame only. Not every clone is retained; where verified, under half of the shortfall comes from an unresolved V gene, and the cause of the rest is unknown. Counted in this sample were about 24,000 clones; about 77% of them appeared once. 15% to 20% of the sample lies in the top ten. The sample consisted of CD4+ or CD8+ T cells sorted from blood, taken in a trial of the OX40 agonist ivuxolimab. The receptors were sampled from an adult with an advanced solid tumor such as melanoma, head and neck, liver or kidney cancer.

This sequence joins TRBV7-2 and TRBJ2-2; TRBD2 matches 10 bases. In germline, CDR1 is SGHTA, CDR2 FQGNSA. CDR3 size: 17 residues. V shed 5 bases and J 1 base; nucleotides not matched to a gene: 7. The CDR3 nucleotides are TGTGCCAGCAGCGCGCAACGACTAGCGGGGAACACCGGGGAGCTGTTTTTT. Translated: CASSAQRLAGNTGELFF.

The chain carries TRBV10-1 and TRBJ2-5; tentative D call: TRBD2 (6 bases). The V and J ends lost 4 bases and 5 bases respectively, with 14 bases between them. Germline V gives CDR1 WNHNN, CDR2 SYGVQD (reference sequence). The length of the CDR3 is 14 residues. The CDR3 region is CASSAGTERETQYF. The CDR3 DNA reads as TGCGCCAGCAGTGCCGGGACTGAACGGGAGACCCAGTACTTC.

This clone has just a few counts. The chain recombines TRBV6-1 with TRBJ1-4; D not resolved. The V end was cut by 2 bases, the J end by 7 bases, with 17 bases between. Germline V lookup: CDR1 MNHNS, CDR2 SASEGT. The CDR3 covers 16 residues. CDR3 DNA sequence: TGTGCCAGCAGTGAATGGGCCTCCAGGAGGACTGAAAAACTGTTTTTT. Protein product: CASSEWASRRTEKLFF.

This clone occurred a few times. This chain links TRBV5-1 with TRBJ1-3; D perhaps matches TRBD1 (5 bases). The V end was cut by 4 bases, the J end by 7 bases, with 15 bases between. The CDR3 contains 14 residues. Looked up from germline, CDR1 is SGHRS and CDR2 is YFSETQ. In nucleotides, the CDR3 is TGCGCCAGCAGCGGAGCCGCTGGGGGGAACACCATATATTTT. Protein sequence: CASSGAAGGNTIYF. The whole variable domain, filled in from reference TRBV5-1 and TRBJ1-3, reads KAGVTQTPRYLIKTRGQQVTLSCSPISGHRSVSWYQQTPGQGLQFLFEYFSETQRNKGNFPGRFSGRQFSNSRSEMNVSTLELGDSALYLCASSGAAGGNTIYFGEGSWLTVV.

V usage is TRBV4-1 and J usage is TRBJ2-5; tentatively, D is TRBD2 (5 bases). This CDR3 is built from 13 residues. V was pared by 5 bases and J by 5 bases, with 12 bases between. Germline V lookup: CDR1 MGHRA, CDR2 YSYEKL. The CDR3 DNA sequence: TGCGCCAGCAGCGCACGGGGTAGGGAGACCCAGTACTTC. Translation: CASSARGRETQYF.

This chain uses TRBV9 with TRBJ1-5; D remains unclear. V was clipped by 0 bases and J by 1 base, with 5 bases between them. The CDR3 is 14 amino acids. CDR1 is SGDLS, CDR2 YYNGEE, per germline. In DNA form, the CDR3 reads TGTGCCAGCAGCGTAGGTCAGAGCAATCAGCCCCAGCATTTT. Its translation is CASSVGQSNQPQHF.

This chain links TRBV28 with TRBJ2-7; 10 bases are a match to TRBD1. This CDR3 is built from 13 residues. Per the germline V gene, CDR1 is MDHEN and CDR2 is SYDVKM. V lost 7 bases, J lost 4 bases, and 4 bases stayed unmatched. The CDR3 bases are TGTGCCAGCATGACAGGGGGCATATACGAGCAGTACTTC. It translates to CASMTGGIYEQYF.

This clone came up once. V usage is TRBV2 and J usage is TRBJ2-7; D ambiguous. V lost 1 base, J lost 2 bases, and 3 bases lay in between. The germline V gene encodes CDR1 SNHLY and CDR2 FYNNEI. This CDR3 is built from 12 residues. CDR3 coding DNA: TGTGCCAGCAGTGAAGGGCCCTACGAGCAGTACTTC. This translates into CASSEGPYEQYF.

The chain has TRBV7-2 and TRBJ1-1, with D unresolved. The CDR3 is 13 amino acids. V was pared by 0 bases and J by 5 bases, with 7 bases between. Germline CDR1 and CDR2: SGHTA and FQGNSA. CDR3 loop: CASSLASWTEAFF. CDR3 nucleotide sequence: TGTGCCAGCAGCTTAGCCTCATGGACTGAAGCTTTCTTT.

Comment on this clone: A read error may produce the germline difference seen at one junction end. This same CDR3 is encoded by further DNA sequences in the sample. The V call is TRBV20-1, the J call TRBJ1-6; D unresolved. There are 9 residues in the CDR3. Germline V gives CDR1 DFQATT, CDR2 SNEGSKA (reference sequence). CDR3 residues: CSAGVSDGF. CDR3 nucleotides: TGCAGTGCTGGAGTCTCTGATGGCTTT.

J is TRBJ1-5 and V is TRBV9, with D maybe TRBD1 (6 bases). Trimming removed 3 bases from V and 9 bases from J, with 13 bases in between. The CDR3 is 13 amino acids. Germline V gene sequence: CDR1 SGDLS, CDR2 YYNGEE. CDR3 sequence reads: CASSEQGRGPQHF. CDR3 coding DNA: TGTGCCAGCAGCGAACAGGGTCGGGGGCCCCAGCATTTT.

This clone showed up just once. This sequence joins TRBV7-2 and TRBJ2-1; D may be TRBD1 (5 bases). CDR3 length: 14 residues. Trimming pared 0 bases from V and 4 bases from J, leaving 7 bases between. Looked up from germline, CDR1 is SGHTA and CDR2 is FQGNSA. In nucleotides, the CDR3 is TGTGCCAGCAGCTTAGCAGGGGTTTACAATGAGCAGTTCTTC. It is translated as CASSLAGVYNEQFF.

This clone was counted between two and nine times. The rearrangement uses TRBV19 and TRBJ1-5, with a possible D match to TRBD1 (5 bases). Germline CDR1 and CDR2: LNHDA and SQIVND (reference sequence). The CDR3 covers 15 residues. The ends were cut back, 5 bases at V and 2 bases at J, with 13 bases in the middle. This CDR3 is CASSPGGTGNQPQHF. The CDR3 nucleotides are TGTGCCAGTAGTCCAGGAGGGACGGGCAATCAGCCCCAGCATTTT. The whole variable domain, remainder taken from reference TRBV19 and TRBJ1-5, is DGGITQSPKYLFRKEGQNVTLSCEQNLNHDAMYWYRQDPGQGLRLIYYSQIVNDFQKGDIAEGYSVSREKKESFPLTVTSAQKNPTAFYLCASSPGGTGNQPQHFGDGTRLSIL.

J is TRBJ2-1 and V is TRBV5-1; weak D call: TRBD1 (7 bases). The CDR3 has 15 amino acids. Trimming stripped 2 bases from V and 8 bases from J, with 17 bases between. The germline V gene has CDR1 SGHRS and CDR2 YFSETQ. The CDR3 spells CASSLQGPWRDEQFF. CDR3 DNA sequence: TGCGCCAGCAGCTTACAGGGGCCCTGGAGGGATGAGCAGTTCTTC.

V and J are TRBV6-1 and TRBJ1-6, with D possibly TRBD1 on 6 matching bases. Germline CDR1 reads MNHNS; CDR2 reads SASEGT. The CDR3 length is 17 residues. The V and J ends lost 0 bases and 6 bases respectively, with 15 bases between them. The CDR3 spells CASSEAVAGASNSPLHF. The DNA for the CDR3 is TGTGCCAGCAGTGAAGCGGTGGCAGGGGCTTCTAATTCACCCCTCCACTTT.

V gene TRBV4-3 combines with J gene TRBJ1-2, with D tentatively TRBD1 (6 bases). V shed 1 base and J shed 8 bases, with 23 bases lying between them. Germline V gives CDR1 LGHNA, CDR2 YSLEER. The CDR3 has 17 amino acids. CDR3: CASSQAVGRQALRGYTF. In nucleotides, the CDR3 is TGCGCCAGCAGCCAAGCGGTCGGGAGACAGGCGTTGCGGGGCTACACCTTC.

This chain links TRBV7-2 with TRBJ1-2; D unclear. CDR3 length: 14 residues. CDR1 is SGHTA, CDR2 FQGNSA, per germline. V lost 5 bases and J 0 bases, leaving 10 bases between the germline ends. The CDR3 loop is CASSPRLANYGYTF. The CDR3 bases are TGTGCCAGCAGCCCCCGTTTGGCTAACTATGGCTACACCTTC.

V gene TRBV5-1 combines with J gene TRBJ2-5; the match to TRBD2 covers 8 bases. The DNA matches TRBJ2-7 better at its end, which makes the J call doubtful. Germline V lookup: CDR1 SGHRS, CDR2 YFSETQ. The CDR3 is 12 residues long. The chain's CDR3 is CASAGTSYEQYF. DNA of the CDR3: TGCGCCAGCGCCGGGACTAGCTACGAGCAGTACTTC.

The chain recombines TRBV15 with TRBJ1-4; 7 bases line up with TRBD1. Trimming cost V 11 bases and J 3 bases; bases outside gene matches: 9. CDR3 length: 14 residues. Germline loops: CDR1 LNHNV, CDR2 YYDKDF (reference sequence). CDR3 sequence (DNA): TGTGCCGCAGAACCGGGACAGTCTAATGAAAAACTGTTTTTT. Translation gives CAAEPGQSNEKLFF.

This chain joins TRBV29-1 and TRBJ1-1; D uncertain. The CDR3 extends over 12 amino acids. CDR1 SQVTM and CDR2 ANQGSEA come from the germline V gene. V was clipped by 6 bases and J by 0 bases, with 8 bases between them. DNA of the CDR3: TGCAGCGTCGAAAGGCTGAACACTGAAGCTTTCTTT. It yields the protein CSVERLNTEAFF.

This chain links TRBV4-2 with TRBJ2-3; D not certain. Germline values: CDR1 LGHNA, CDR2 YNFKEQ. CDR3 size: 13 residues. V gave up 1 base and J gave up 2 bases, with 4 bases separating them. The chain's CDR3 is CASSQVVTDTQYF. For the CDR3, the DNA is TGTGCCAGCAGCCAAGTCGTCACAGATACGCAGTATTTT.

As DNA, the CDR3 is TGTGCCAGCCGCCGGGCTAGCGGGGGGAGGTCCTACGAGCAGTACTTC. This gives the protein CASRRASGGRSYEQYF. The rearrangement uses TRBV2 and TRBJ2-7; TRBD2 aligns across 11 bases. In germline, CDR1 is SNHLY, CDR2 FYNNEI. CDR3 length: 16 amino acids. Unmatched junction bases numbered 10, after V lost 8 bases and J lost 1 base.

The rearrangement joins TRBV11-2 to TRBJ1-1, with a tentative D call TRBD1 (5 bases). The CDR3 runs 14 residues. Deletions cut 3 bases from V and 0 bases from J, with 8 bases between. The germline gives CDR1 SGHAT, CDR2 FQNNGV. The CDR3 is CASSLNRLNTEAFF. Here the CDR3 DNA reads TGTGCCAGCAGCTTGAACAGGTTGAACACTGAAGCTTTCTTT.

The chain has TRBV19 and TRBJ2-7; the D gene is possibly TRBD2 (5 bases). Germline CDR1 reads LNHDA; CDR2 reads SQIVND (reference sequence). This CDR3 region has 10 residues. Trimming took 11 bases from V and 6 from J, leaving 11 bases between them. CDR3 nucleotide sequence: TGTGCCTCGGGCGGGCCCGAGCAGTACTTC. It is translated as CASGGPEQYF.

This chain connects TRBV9 to TRBJ2-5; D perhaps matches TRBD2 (7 bases). The CDR3 is 17 residues long. Trimming removed 0 bases from V and 4 bases from J, with 19 bases in between. Germline loops: CDR1 SGDLS, CDR2 YYNGEE. CDR3 protein: CASSVATGRGGGETQYF. The CDR3 bases are TGTGCCAGCAGCGTAGCTACCGGCAGGGGAGGGGGAGAGACCCAGTACTTC.

The gene calls are TRBV6-1 and TRBJ1-4; D call uncertain. CDR1 is MNHNS, CDR2 SASEGT, per germline. The CDR3 contains 15 residues. V was clipped by 6 bases and J by 0 bases, with 11 bases between them. CDR3 DNA sequence: TGTGCCAGCAGCGGTAACGGCGCAACTAATGAAAAACTGTTTTTT. Residues: CASSGNGATNEKLFF.

The chain carries TRBV2 and TRBJ1-1; D might be TRBD1 (6 bases). Germline CDR1 SNHLY, CDR2 FYNNEI. The CDR3 is 15 amino acids. The V end lost 8 bases, the J end lost 8 bases, and 24 bases lay between the germline ends. CDR3 residues: CASRNPRGVDREAFF. The CDR3 DNA reads as TGTGCCAGCCGTAACCCTAGGGGGGTTGATAGGGAAGCTTTCTTT.